This T cell receptor beta chain emerged from a study of metastatic and nonmetastatic thyroid tumors (TCRdb year 2020). Regarding the study in general: Repertoires from peripheral blood and from tumor or nodule tissue samples of malignant and benign thyroid patients were compared. The research as a whole found: TCR beta diversity was reported as significantly higher in malignant tumors than in benign nodules, in both blood and tumor samples.

No treatment had been received by any patient before thyroid surgery. Using T-cell receptor beta sequencing, the study looked back at clinical samples from patients collected from about 2011 to 2018. The CDR3 sequence holds 15 residues, the cysteine and phenylalanine included. The entry retains the CDR3 DNA only, 45 bases that are in frame from base 1. The germline V gene gives CDR1 as LGHNA and CDR2 as YSLEER. Trimming accounts for 7 bases at V and 8 bases at J, while the number of junction bases matched to no gene is 13. This clone came up many times. The antigen it binds to is not known. A much larger clone differs by one base, so this may be a read error. The library was produced with PCR. The run used an Illumina HiSeq 4000. High-throughput sequencing was used to profile the TCR beta-chain CDR3 region of each patient. For the original study's pipeline: A classifier to discriminate distant-metastatic papillary thyroid cancer patients was built from CDR3 differences across clinicopathological groups. To measure repertoire diversity the researchers used the Shannon index, while the Morisita-Horn index served to gauge how similar the tumor and blood repertoires were. TCRdb passed the public sequencing reads through fastp at Q25 and MiXCR, retaining productive beta sequences. V and J calls and clone size were set by TCRdb, not the authors. The sample contains about 30,000 clones, more than 20% of them found a single time. Jointly, the top ten make up 2.4% of the sample.

This TCR derives from a female donor with papillary thyroid cancer or a benign thyroid nodule (not recorded which). Some clones in this sample may be carry-over from other donors' samples. The receptor chain draws on TRBV4-3 and TRBJ1-2, with TRBD1 matching 10 junction bases. Sequencing was carried out using blood. In nucleotide form, the sequence is TGCGCCAGCATCCGACAGGGGGCGGCGAGACGGGGCTACACCTTC. It encodes CASIRQGAARRGYTF.